Presented here are 27 T cell receptor beta chains from one specimen sequenced in a study of T cells in Graves' hyperthyroidism and ophthalmopathy. Authors of the study amplified TCR beta CDR3 regions from RNA transcripts. The TCR CDR3 first-round RT-PCR relied on the HTBI primer set. TCRdb called the multiplex PCR reads again in MiXCR, with one record for every CDR3 protein. The sample carries 350,000 to 400,000 distinct CDR3 sequences, 14% to 15% recorded once. The sequenced material came from blood. Every receptor here comes from a woman in her 30s with Graves' hyperthyroidism.

The table lists this clonotype with many counts. J is TRBJ2-7 and V is TRBV7-9, with a tentative D call TRBD2 (6 bases). Germline lookup yields CDR1 SEHNR and CDR2 FQNEAQ (reference sequence). Trimming took 1 base from V and 1 from J, leaving 11 bases between them. CDR3 size: 15 residues. This CDR3 is CASSLDGGLSYEQYF. The CDR3 DNA sequence: TGTGCCAGCAGCTTAGACGGGGGACTTTCCTACGAGCAGTACTTC.

Of note for this clonotype: A much larger clone lies a single base off, so this may be a read error. The genes are TRBV3-1 and TRBJ2-2, with a possible D match to TRBD2 (6 bases). Germline loops: CDR1 LGHDT, CDR2 YNNKEL (reference sequence). With 5 bases removed from V and 6 bases from J, the gap between germline ends came to 7 bases. The CDR3 is 12 residues long. In nucleotides, the CDR3 is TGTGCCAGCAGCTGGGACTCCGGGGAGCTGTTTTTT. This codes for CASSWDSGELFF. The full variable domain, with the rest looked up from reference TRBV3-1 and TRBJ2-2, is DTAVSQTPKYLVTQMGNDKSIKCEQNLGHDTMYWYKQDSKKFLKIMFSYNNKELIINETVPNRFSPKSPDKAHLNLHINSLELGDSAVYFCASSWDSGELFFGEGSRLTVL.

This chain uses TRBV3-1 with TRBJ2-1, with 8 bases that match TRBD2. This CDR3 is built from 14 residues. J gave up 10 bases and V 2 bases, and 7 bases lay outside the gene matches. Looked up from germline, CDR1 is LGHDT and CDR2 is YNNKEL (reference sequence). The CDR3 coding sequence is TGTGCCAGCAGCCAAACGGGACTAGAGCCCGAGCAGTTCTTC. This gives the protein CASSQTGLEPEQFF.

This clonotype was picked up many times. The genes are TRBV7-2 and TRBJ2-5, with unresolved D. CDR1 is SGHTA, CDR2 FQGNSA, per germline. V was cut by 1 base and J by 1 base, with 7 bases left in between. The length of the CDR3 is 14 residues. DNA for the CDR3: TGTGCCAGCAGCTTAGGTAACCGCCAAGAGACCCAGTACTTC. Its protein product is CASSLGNRQETQYF.

This clonotype was observed a few times. The chain links TRBV29-1 to TRBJ1-3, with D possibly being TRBD1 (5 bases). CDR1 SQVTM and CDR2 ANQGSEA come from the germline V gene. Trimming removed 3 bases from V and 2 bases from J, with 11 bases in between. This CDR3 has 14 amino acids. The CDR3 DNA follows: TGCAGCGTTGATGGACATTCGACTGGAAACACCATATATTTT. This sequence encodes CSVDGHSTGNTIYF.

CDR3 residues: CASSLGRGLGDTQYF. The CDR3 bases are TGCGCCAGCAGCTTGGGCAGGGGGCTGGGAGATACGCAGTATTTT. The chain employs TRBV5-1 and TRBJ2-3, with 8 nucleotides matching TRBD1. Germline CDR1 reads SGHRS; CDR2 reads YFSETQ. With V trimmed by 0 bases and J by 5 bases, 5 bases remained unmatched. The CDR3 length is 15 residues.

This clonotype was observed a few times. The gene calls are TRBV19 and TRBJ2-7; D is perhaps TRBD2 (6 bases). The CDR3 runs 17 residues. V was cut by 5 bases and J by 4 bases, with 24 bases left in between. Germline V gives CDR1 LNHDA, CDR2 SQIVND (reference sequence). Here the CDR3 reads CASSPVGLAAGGYEQYF. The CDR3 DNA sequence: TGTGCCAGTAGTCCCGTGGGCTTAGCGGCGGGTGGATACGAGCAGTACTTC.

The V and J genes are TRBV20-1 and TRBJ1-5; weak D call: TRBD1 (6 bases). Germline V lookup: CDR1 DFQATT, CDR2 SNEGSKA (reference sequence). CDR3 length: 15 residues. Trimming took 3 bases from V and 0 from J, leaving 12 bases between them. CDR3 DNA: TGCAGTGCTAGTCGAGGGGGGTATAGCAATCAGCCCCAGCATTTT. The encoded protein is CSASRGGYSNQPQHF.

This chain links TRBV5-4 with TRBJ2-5, with D perhaps TRBD2 (6 bases). This CDR3 is built from 15 residues. The ends were cut back, 1 base at V and 5 bases at J, with 15 bases in the middle. Germline assignment: CDR1 SGHNT and CDR2 YYREEE (reference sequence). The CDR3 DNA reads TGTGCCAGCAGCTTGCGTCTGCGGGATGGTGAGACCCAGTACTTC. This gives the protein CASSLRLRDGETQYF.

This CDR3 is CSAQWTTTDTQYF. The DNA of the CDR3 is TGCAGTGCTCAATGGACAACCACAGATACGCAGTATTTT. The chain has TRBV20-1 and TRBJ2-3; D possibly corresponds to TRBD1 (5 bases). Germline V gene sequence: CDR1 DFQATT, CDR2 SNEGSKA (reference sequence). V was cut by 5 bases and J by 2 bases, with 11 bases left in between. This CDR3 has 13 residues.

Only a few counts were recorded for this clonotype. The rearrangement links TRBV2 to TRBJ1-5; tentatively, D is TRBD1 (5 bases). V lost 10 bases, J lost 6 bases, and 16 bases lay in between. CDR3 size: 13 residues. The germline V gene encodes CDR1 SNHLY and CDR2 FYNNEI. In DNA form, the CDR3 reads TGTGCCACCGGGACCCAGGGCGGTCAGCCCCAGCATTTT. This gives the protein CATGTQGGQPQHF.

The chain carries TRBV5-4 and TRBJ2-5; TRBD2 matches at 11 bases. Germline loops: CDR1 SGHNT, CDR2 YYREEE (reference sequence). The CDR3 is 16 residues long. V was pared by 4 bases and J by 4 bases, with 9 bases of the junction left unmatched. This chain's CDR3 is CASSPTGTSGTETQYF. In nucleotides, the CDR3 is TGTGCCAGCAGCCCAACCGGGACTAGCGGAACAGAGACCCAGTACTTC.

This clonotype appeared a few times. This chain uses TRBV7-8 with TRBJ1-3; no clear D gene. Germline lookup yields CDR1 SGHVS and CDR2 FQNEAQ. V lost 3 bases and J 2 bases, leaving 5 bases between the germline ends. The CDR3 sequence is 13 residues long. The CDR3 DNA reads TGTGCCAGCAGCTTGCCCCCTGGAAACACCATATATTTT. Residues: CASSLPPGNTIYF.

This clonotype turned up a few times. The chain employs TRBV5-1 and TRBJ2-2; D is ambiguous. Germline V CDR1 and CDR2: SGHRS, YFSETQ. There are 16 residues in the CDR3. Trimming removed 0 bases from V and 1 base from J, with 10 bases in between. CDR3 sequence: CASSLVVGLNTGELFF. The DNA of the CDR3 is TGCGCCAGCAGCTTGGTGGTAGGGCTGAACACCGGGGAGCTGTTTTTT. Full variable domain (remainder filled in from reference TRBV5-1 and TRBJ2-2): KAGVTQTPRYLIKTRGQQVTLSCSPISGHRSVSWYQQTPGQGLQFLFEYFSETQRNKGNFPGRFSGRQFSNSRSEMNVSTLELGDSALYLCASSLVVGLNTGELFFGEGSRLTVL.

This clonotype appeared many times. This chain joins TRBV20-1 and TRBJ1-5; D ambiguous. Germline V CDR1 and CDR2: DFQATT, SNEGSKA (reference sequence). This CDR3 is 13 amino acids long. V was trimmed by 2 bases and J by 9 bases, leaving 14 bases between them. CDR3 nucleotides: TGCAGTGCTAGAAGGAAATCAGGTCCGCCCCAGCATTTT. Translated: CSARRKSGPPQHF.

This clonotype was observed at least ten times. This chain connects TRBV18 to TRBJ2-3; the D gene is possibly TRBD2 (6 bases). CDR1 is KGHSH, CDR2 LQKENI, per germline. The CDR3 has 16 amino acids. The V and J ends lost 1 base and 0 bases respectively, with 11 bases between them. The CDR3 DNA reads TGTGCCAGCTCACCACTGGCGGGAACGAGCACAGATACGCAGTATTTT. Translating it yields CASSPLAGTSTDTQYF.

This clonotype has a handful of counts. The rearrangement uses TRBV7-9 and TRBJ1-6, with TRBD1 identical over 8 bases. This CDR3 has 16 residues. Germline V gene sequence: CDR1 SEHNR, CDR2 FQNEAQ (reference sequence). After removal of 0 bases from V and 10 bases from J, the junction contained 8 bases not matched to a gene. The chain's CDR3 is CASSLAVTGEGSPLHF. CDR3 sequence (DNA): TGTGCCAGCAGCTTAGCGGTGACAGGGGAGGGATCACCCCTCCACTTT.

The chain couples TRBV11-2 to TRBJ2-7, with TRBD2 matching 15 bases. The CDR3 is made up of 16 amino acids. Germline V lookup: CDR1 SGHAT, CDR2 FQNNGV. V shed 5 bases and J 7 bases; nucleotides not matched to a gene: 9. The CDR3 here is CASSKGLAGGSGEQYF. The CDR3 DNA reads as TGTGCCAGCAGCAAGGGACTAGCGGGAGGTTCTGGGGAGCAGTACTTC.

This clonotype has a count of ten or more. V gene TRBV30 combines with J gene TRBJ1-1; D is undetermined. The ends were cut back, 0 bases at V and 6 bases at J, with 11 bases in the middle. CDR1 GTSNPN and CDR2 SVGIG come from the germline V gene (reference sequence). The CDR3 runs to 13 residues. The CDR3 DNA reads TGTGCCTGGAGTGTAACCCTTGACGCTGAAGCTTTCTTT. Protein sequence: CAWSVTLDAEAFF.

The V call is TRBV20-1, the J call TRBJ2-7, with TRBD1 matching over 7 bases. The germline V gene has CDR1 DFQATT and CDR2 SNEGSKA (reference sequence). The trim removed 6 bases at V and 2 bases at J, leaving 7 bases unmatched. The CDR3 has 13 residues. This CDR3 reads CSARGQFPYEQYF. DNA of the CDR3: TGCAGTGCAAGGGGACAGTTTCCCTACGAGCAGTACTTC.

This clonotype was seen many times. This chain uses TRBV24-1 with TRBJ2-2, with 12 bases lining up with TRBD2. CDR3 length: 21 residues. The junction had 12 bases not matched to a gene; V was cut back by 0 bases and J by 2 bases. Germline V gives CDR1 KGHDR, CDR2 SFDVKD. The DNA of the CDR3 is TGTGCCACCAGTGATTTGTTGGTCTCCGGACTAGCGGGACTAAACACCGGGGAGCTGTTTTTT. Translated, it gives CATSDLLVSGLAGLNTGELFF.

This clonotype was counted many times. V and J are TRBV28 and TRBJ2-3; 8 bases agree with TRBD2. Germline loops: CDR1 MDHEN, CDR2 SYDVKM. J lost 3 bases, V lost 7 bases, and 9 bases had no gene match. The CDR3 loop spans 15 amino acids. The CDR3 here is CASNLPGLGTDTQYF. In DNA, the CDR3 is TGTGCCAGCAATCTACCGGGACTAGGGACAGATACGCAGTATTTT.

This clonotype was seen repeatedly, ten times or more. V is TRBV3-1 and J is TRBJ2-1, with 11 bases identical to TRBD2. The CDR3 extends over 17 amino acids. V was clipped by 0 bases and J by 3 bases; unmatched bases: 4. The germline V gene has CDR1 LGHDT and CDR2 YNNKEL (reference sequence). CDR3 in DNA: TGTGCCAGCAGCCAAGATCTAACTAGCGGGAGCTACAATGAGCAGTTCTTC. Residues: CASSQDLTSGSYNEQFF.

This clonotype was seen a few times. This chain uses TRBV20-1 with TRBJ2-1, with 9 bases fitting TRBD1. After removal of 3 bases from V and 4 bases from J, the junction contained 7 bases not matched to a gene. Germline values: CDR1 DFQATT, CDR2 SNEGSKA (reference sequence). The CDR3 extends over 15 amino acids. The DNA for the CDR3 is TGCAGTGCTAGTGACTCCGGGACAGGGTACAATGAGCAGTTCTTC. Encoded protein: CSASDSGTGYNEQFF.

The chain is built from TRBV5-1 and TRBJ1-2; 9 bases align to TRBD1. This CDR3 has 16 amino acids. Looked up from germline, CDR1 is SGHRS and CDR2 is YFSETQ. The ends lost 4 bases at V and 6 bases at J; junction bases unmatched: 13. The CDR3 DNA reads as TGCGCCAGCAGCCCGAGTCCCGGGACAGGGAATCATGGCTACACCTTC. Translation gives CASSPSPGTGNHGYTF.

In its sample, this clonotype was seen many times. The J gene is TRBJ2-2, the V gene TRBV28, with 9 positions matching TRBD2. CDR3 length: 15 amino acids. Germline trimming cut 7 bases from V and 5 bases from J; bases unmatched to any gene: 8. Germline lookup yields CDR1 MDHEN and CDR2 SYDVKM. The CDR3 loop is CASTFSGSGTGELFF. Here the CDR3 DNA reads TGTGCCAGCACCTTTAGCGGGAGCGGAACCGGGGAGCTGTTTTTT. Supplemented by reference TRBV28 and TRBJ2-2, the full variable domain reads DVKVTQSSRYLVKRTGEKVFLECVQDMDHENMFWYRQDPGLGLRLIYFSYDVKMKEKGDIPEGYSVSREKKERFSLILESASTNQTSMYLCASTFSGSGTGELFFGEGSRLTVL.

This clonotype was detected a few times. V usage is TRBV20-1 and J usage is TRBJ2-1, with no clear D. The CDR3 runs 12 residues. Germline assignment: CDR1 DFQATT and CDR2 SNEGSKA (reference sequence). Trimming took off 6 bases at V and 10 bases at J, with 16 bases between the two ends. CDR3: CSARAVSSEQFF. The CDR3 coding sequence is TGCAGTGCCCGGGCGGTGTCGTCGGAGCAGTTCTTC.